The 19 T cell receptor beta chains given below trace back to one sample, sequenced in a study of T cell responses to AZD1222 COVID-19 vaccine (dated by TCRdb to the early 2020s). What the time point label conveys for this sample: about 28 days (+/-7) after the second vaccine dose. The method behind the library was the immunoSEQ multiplex PCR assay. TCRdb retrieved this table from immuneACCESS and kept in-frame rearrangements only. Not all clones are present; in checked studies, unresolved V genes account for under half, and no reason is known for the remainder. This sample gives 100,000 to 150,000 clones in total; about 92% of them show up just once. The ten largest clones take up 5% of the sample. Sequencing used peripheral blood, obtained 28 days after the second AZD1222 dose. The receptors here all came from an adult who received the AZD1222 COVID-19 vaccine.

J is TRBJ1-1 and V is TRBV29-1; D is unclear. Trimming stripped 4 bases from V and 0 bases from J, with 9 bases between. The CDR3 loop spans 13 amino acids. CDR1 SQVTM and CDR2 ANQGSEA come from the germline V gene. The chain's CDR3 is CSVVGSLNTEAFF. DNA of the CDR3: TGCAGCGTTGTAGGCAGTTTGAACACTGAAGCTTTCTTT.

This chain joins TRBV6-4 and TRBJ1-2; the match to TRBD1 covers 9 bases. CDR1 is MRHNA and CDR2 is SNTAGT in the germline V gene. The CDR3 has 18 residues. V shed 0 bases, J shed 5 bases, and the junction held 13 bases outside the gene matches. The CDR3 sequence is CASSDSIRQGVPGYGYTF. The CDR3 DNA is TGTGCCAGCAGTGACTCGATACGACAGGGGGTCCCGGGGTATGGCTACACCTTC.

V usage is TRBV6-5 and J usage is TRBJ1-5; TRBD1 matches 8 bases. Per the germline V gene, CDR1 is MNHEY and CDR2 is SVGAGI. The length of the CDR3 is 15 residues. Trimming cost V 6 bases and J 0 bases; bases outside gene matches: 4. CDR3: CASSPRGLSNQPQHF. In DNA, the CDR3 is TGTGCCAGCAGCCCCAGGGGGCTTAGCAATCAGCCCCAGCATTTT.

V is TRBV4-3 and J is TRBJ1-2, with D maybe TRBD1 (6 bases). This CDR3 region has 16 residues. Per germline, CDR1 LGHNA and CDR2 YSLEER. V lost 1 base and J 5 bases, leaving 17 bases between the germline ends. The CDR3 DNA follows: TGCGCCAGCAGCCAAGGACAGGCCTGGGGGGGATATGGCTACACCTTC. Translation: CASSQGQAWGGYGYTF.

The CDR3 loop is CASSVEEGSTDTQYF. CDR3 in DNA: TGTGCCAGCAGTGTCGAAGAGGGGAGCACAGATACGCAGTATTTT. The V and J genes are TRBV6-4 and TRBJ2-3; D may be TRBD1 or TRBD2 (5 bases each). The germline gives CDR1 MRHNA, CDR2 SNTAGT. V lost 4 bases, J lost 0 bases, and 11 bases lay in between. The CDR3 has 15 residues.

The chain employs TRBV27 and TRBJ2-3; TRBD2 matches at 11 bases. V was pared by 4 bases and J by 1 base, with 4 bases of the junction left unmatched. This CDR3 region has 16 residues. Germline V CDR1 and CDR2: MNHEY, SMNVEV (reference sequence). The CDR3 DNA reads TGTGCCAGCAGTTCCTTGACTAGCGGGGGCACAGATACGCAGTATTTT. Protein: CASSSLTSGGTDTQYF.

The V call is TRBV12-3 or TRBV12-4, the J call TRBJ1-5; the D is unclear. V lost 6 bases, J lost 4 bases, and 10 bases lay in between. This CDR3 is built from 13 residues. CDR3 coding DNA: TGTGCCAGCAGGGACTTGGAGAATCAGCCCCAGCATTTT. Translated: CASRDLENQPQHF.

The rearrangement joins TRBV28 to TRBJ2-1; 12 positions agree with TRBD1. After removal of 6 bases from V and 7 bases from J, the junction contained 10 bases not matched to a gene. Germline values: CDR1 MDHEN, CDR2 SYDVKM. This CDR3 has 16 residues. CDR3 in DNA: TGTGCCAGCAGCGATCCGGGACAGGGGGCGGGGAATGAGCAGTTCTTC. Translation gives CASSDPGQGAGNEQFF.

The rearrangement links TRBV7-3 to TRBJ2-3; a weak D match, TRBD1 (5 bases). CDR1 and CDR2 (germline): SGHTA, FQGTGA. V lost 1 base and J 2 bases, leaving 7 bases between the germline ends. The CDR3 extends over 14 amino acids. The CDR3 reads CASSLSRVTDTQYF. The CDR3 coding sequence is TGTGCCAGCAGCTTAAGCAGGGTCACAGATACGCAGTATTTT.

This sequence joins TRBV6-2 or TRBV6-3 and TRBJ1-1; no firm D call. The CDR3 contains 12 residues. Between the trimmed V and J ends, which lost 1 base and 4 bases, there was a span of 4 bases. Germline assignment: CDR1 MNHEY and CDR2 SVGEGT. CDR3 protein: CASSYYATEAFF. The CDR3 DNA sequence: TGTGCCAGCAGTTACTATGCCACTGAAGCTTTCTTT.

The chain joins TRBV27 to TRBJ1-2; no firm D call. With 1 base removed from V and 4 bases from J, the gap between germline ends came to 19 bases. The CDR3 has 17 amino acids. The germline V gene has CDR1 MNHEY and CDR2 SMNVEV (reference sequence). CDR3 in amino acids: CASSLYPSDYLGYGYTF. In DNA form, the CDR3 reads TGTGCCAGCAGTTTATACCCCTCGGACTATCTCGGCTATGGCTACACCTTC.

CDR3 DNA: TGTGCCAGCAGCCCGCCTGGGACAGGGGGCCTGGAGCAGTACTTC. Residues: CASSPPGTGGLEQYF. The chain joins TRBV3-1 (or the pseudogene TRBV3-2) to TRBJ2-7; 12 bases are shared with TRBD1. CDR3 length: 15 residues. Germline V gene data show CDR1 as LGHDT and CDR2 as YNNKEL (reference sequence). V gave up 4 bases and J gave up 7 bases; unmatched junction bases: 8.

The CDR3 coding sequence is TGTGCCAGCAGTCTAATACAGGGCAATGAGCAGTTCTTC. Protein sequence: CASSLIQGNEQFF. V gene TRBV6-2 or TRBV6-3 combines with J gene TRBJ2-1; a possible D gene is TRBD1 (6 bases). This CDR3 contains 13 residues. Trimming pared 5 bases from V and 6 bases from J, leaving 11 bases between. Germline assignment: CDR1 MNHEY and CDR2 SVGEGT.

With respect to this clone: The sample carries other DNA sequences with the same CDR3. The rearrangement uses TRBV5-1 and TRBJ2-1, with unresolved D. In germline, CDR1 is SGHRS, CDR2 YFSETQ. The CDR3 runs 12 residues. Trimming stripped 0 bases from V and 3 bases from J, with 1 base between. The CDR3 sequence is CASSLDYNEQFF. In nucleotides, the CDR3 is TGCGCCAGCAGCTTGGACTACAATGAGCAGTTCTTC.

In its sample, this clone was seen once. The chain combines TRBV5-1 with TRBJ2-1; TRBD2 matches at 9 bases. Germline V gene sequence: CDR1 SGHRS, CDR2 YFSETQ. The CDR3 has 16 residues. With V trimmed by 0 bases and J by 4 bases, 5 bases remained unmatched. The CDR3 region has the DNA TGCGCCAGCAGCTTGGCCGGTAGCGGGGGTTACAATGAGCAGTTCTTC. Its protein product is CASSLAGSGGYNEQFF.

The chain links TRBV5-5 to TRBJ2-6, with 8 bases lining up with TRBD2. Germline CDR1 SGHKS, CDR2 YYEKEE (reference sequence). This CDR3 is 19 amino acids long. V shed 7 bases, J shed 0 bases, and the junction held 15 bases outside the gene matches. Written as DNA, the CDR3 is TGTGCCAGCCCCTGGCCCGGGGGGGCACCCGTCTCTGGGGCCAACGTCCTGACTTTC. As protein: CASPWPGGAPVSGANVLTF.

The CDR3 spells CASSSVRIRETQYF. DNA of the CDR3: TGTGCCAGCAGTTCCGTACGGATACGGGAGACCCAGTACTTC. V is TRBV6-2 or TRBV6-3 and J is TRBJ2-5; D unclear. This CDR3 region has 14 residues. In germline, CDR1 is MNHEY, CDR2 SVGEGT. The V gene lost 4 bases and the J gene lost 5 bases, with 14 bases spanning the gap.

The chain carries TRBV6-2 or TRBV6-3 and TRBJ1-5; 10 bases align to TRBD1. Per germline, CDR1 MNHEY and CDR2 SVGEGT. The CDR3 spans 15 residues. Trimming removed 4 bases from V and 14 bases from J; junction bases left unmatched: 14. As DNA, the CDR3 is TGTGCCAGCAGTTCCCCCGGGACAGGGGTGATCCCCGAGCATTTT. Amino acid sequence: CASSSPGTGVIPEHF.

This rearrangement joins TRBV5-6 to TRBJ2-5; D is undetermined. CDR3 length: 14 amino acids. Per germline, CDR1 SGHDT and CDR2 YYEEEE. V lost 2 bases and J 5 bases, leaving 13 bases between the germline ends. CDR3 sequence reads: CASSFGRVGETQYF. The CDR3 DNA reads as TGTGCCAGCAGCTTCGGAAGGGTGGGGGAGACCCAGTACTTC.